The rows below give T cell receptor beta chains drawn from one sample of a study of lymphopenia after photon versus proton radiotherapy. Data came from immunoSEQ multiplex PCR; TCRdb stores just in-frame clones and leaves some out. This table has 25,000 to 40,000 clones, nearly 85% appearing once. The sequencing here drew on peripheral blood, taken from a patient treated with proton-based radiotherapy. These receptors originate from a woman between 65 and 79 years old with pancreatic cancer. The CDR3 runs from the conserved cysteine through the conserved F or W. A D gene is named only where the DNA matches it firmly. Clone size is not always given. Where it is, it says once, few, many or a class for expanded clones.

V gene,J gene,clone size,D gene,CDR3 protein,CDR3 DNA
TRBV28,TRBJ2-1,.,.,CASSQGLREQFF,TGTGCCAGCAGCCAGGGCCTGAGGGAGCAGTTCTTC
TRBV28,TRBJ1-5,.,.,CASKVGGGWPQHF,TGTGCCAGCAAAGTGGGGGGAGGGTGGCCCCAGCATTTT
TRBV30,TRBJ1-2,.,.,CAWARRGYGYTF,TGTGCCTGGGCTCGCAGGGGCTATGGCTACACCTTC
TRBV10-1,TRBJ1-3,.,TRBD1,CASRDKDRGKFSGNTIYF,TGCGCCAGCAGGGATAAGGACAGGGGTAAATTCTCTGGAAACACCATATATTTT
TRBV9,TRBJ2-7,.,.,CASSEGQGTSYEQYF,TGTGCCAGCAGCGAGGGGCAGGGGACTTCCTACGAGCAGTACTTC
TRBV19,TRBJ2-6,.,.,CASSVPQTGANVLTF,TGTGCCAGTAGTGTCCCCCAGACTGGGGCCAACGTCCTGACTTTC
TRBV7-3,TRBJ2-7,.,TRBD2,CASSMGGSSYEQYF,TGTGCCAGCAGCATGGGCGGGAGCTCCTACGAGCAGTACTTC
TRBV18,TRBJ1-1,once,TRBD1,CASSRQGNTEAFF,TGTGCCAGCTCACGACAGGGGAACACTGAAGCTTTCTTT
TRBV28,TRBJ1-5,.,.,CASSLLYQPQHF,TGTGCCAGCAGTTTATTATATCAGCCCCAGCATTTT
TRBV25-1,TRBJ2-2,few,TRBD2,CASSERGGSGTGELFF,TGTGCCAGCAGTGAAAGGGGCGGGAGCGGGACCGGGGAGCTGTTTTTT
TRBV7-9,TRBJ2-5,.,.,CASSLARGPRVQETQYF,TGTGCCAGCAGCTTAGCACGTGGCCCGCGGGTCCAAGAGACCCAGTACTTC
TRBV7-8,TRBJ1-2,once,.,CASSLGGVSSFYGYTF,TGTGCCAGCAGCTTAGGCGGGGTCTCTAGCTTCTATGGCTACACCTTC
TRBV6-5,TRBJ1-2,.,.,CASRGHGGEYGYTF,TGTGCCAGCAGGGGGCACGGAGGCGAATATGGCTACACCTTC
TRBV13,TRBJ2-1,.,TRBD2,CASSSVSGYNEQFF,TGTGCCAGCAGCAGCGTTAGCGGGTACAATGAGCAGTTCTTC
TRBV19,TRBJ1-6,.,.,CASSFKAVGHNSPLHF,TGTGCCAGTAGTTTCAAGGCTGTAGGGCATAATTCACCCCTCCACTTT
TRBV29-1,TRBJ2-2,.,TRBD1,CSARTGPNTGELFF,TGCAGCGCTCGGACAGGGCCAAACACCGGGGAGCTGTTTTTT
TRBV7-8,TRBJ1-2,few,.,CASSPRTSSGGYTF,TGTGCCAGCAGCCCTCGGACATCGAGTGGAGGCTACACCTTC
TRBV7-3,TRBJ2-2,.,.,CASSNSRPGSELFF,TGTGCCAGCAGCAACTCTCGGCCGGGGTCCGAGCTGTTTTTT
TRBV6-1,TRBJ1-1,.,.,CASSAMRTPTEAFF,TGTGCCAGCAGTGCTATGAGGACCCCCACTGAAGCTTTCTTT
TRBV7-6,TRBJ2-2,.,TRBD1,CASSLEGRGLGELFF,TGTGCCAGCAGCTTAGAAGGCAGGGGGCTCGGGGAGCTGTTTTTT
TRBV19,TRBJ2-1,.,.,CASIGYNEQFF,TGTGCCAGTATCGGGTACAATGAGCAGTTCTTC
TRBV4-3,TRBJ2-1,.,TRBD1,CASSQERLGQVSYNEQFF,TGCGCCAGCAGCCAAGAAAGACTGGGACAGGTATCCTACAATGAGCAGTTCTTC
TRBV5-8,TRBJ2-7,few,.,CASSSETGSEQYF,TGTGCCAGCAGCTCAGAGACAGGCTCGGAGCAGTACTTC
TRBV30,TRBJ2-5,.,TRBD2,CAWSVPSGLQETQYF,TGTGCCTGGAGTGTTCCTAGCGGTTTACAAGAGACCCAGTACTTC
TRBV10-2,TRBJ1-1,few,.,CASSPTNTEAFF,TGCGCCAGCAGTCCCACGAACACTGAAGCTTTCTTT
TRBV29-1,TRBJ1-1,.,.,CSVDLQIWNTEAFF,TGCAGCGTTGACCTTCAAATCTGGAACACTGAAGCTTTCTTT
TRBV25-1,TRBJ1-2,.,.,CASSRASFRGYTF,TGTGCCAGCAGCAGGGCTTCGTTTCGAGGCTACACCTTC
TRBV9,TRBJ1-1,.,.,CASSFGQQNTEAFF,TGTGCCAGCAGCTTTGGACAGCAGAACACTGAAGCTTTCTTT
TRBV5-6,TRBJ2-6,.,TRBD1,CASSVPGQGASGANVLTF,TGTGCCAGCAGCGTACCGGGACAGGGGGCCTCTGGGGCCAACGTCCTGACTTTC
TRBV9,TRBJ2-5,few,.,CASSERLQETQYF,TGTGCCAGCAGTGAGCGATTACAAGAGACCCAGTACTTC
TRBV19,TRBJ2-7,few,TRBD2,CASSMATSGSYEQYF,TGTGCCAGTAGTATGGCGACTAGCGGCTCCTACGAGCAGTACTTC
TRBV10-3,TRBJ2-3,few,.,CAIRGTLGIDTQYF,TGTGCCATCAGAGGGACACTAGGTATAGATACGCAGTATTTT
TRBV6-5,TRBJ2-7,.,.,CASSALATIPEQYF,TGTGCCAGCAGTGCACTAGCTACGATCCCCGAGCAGTACTTC
TRBV19,TRBJ2-2,.,.,CASTRDSGLTGELFF,TGTGCCAGTACCCGGGATAGCGGCTTAACCGGGGAGCTGTTTTTT
TRBV2,TRBJ2-1,.,TRBD2,CASSWTSGLSYNEQFF,TGTGCCAGCTCCTGGACTAGCGGGCTGTCCTACAATGAGCAGTTCTTC
TRBV5-4,TRBJ2-1,.,TRBD1,CASSKGQGTSGNEQFF,TGTGCCAGCAGCAAGGGACAGGGTACCTCGGGCAATGAGCAGTTCTTC
TRBV4-3,TRBJ2-3,once,.,CASSQEAGGISTPGPDTQYF,TGCGCCAGCAGCCAAGAAGCGGGTGGCATCTCAACCCCCGGACCAGATACGCAGTATTTT
TRBV5-1,TRBJ2-6,.,.,CASSLDGSSGANVLTF,TGCGCCAGCAGCCTAGACGGTAGCTCTGGGGCCAACGTCCTGACTTTC
TRBV30,TRBJ1-5,.,.,CAWSSGAAQHF,TGTGCCTGGAGTAGTGGAGCCGCCCAGCATTTT
TRBV19,TRBJ2-7,.,.,CASSINRGYEQYF,TGTGCCAGTAGTATAAACCGAGGCTACGAGCAGTACTTC
TRBV18,TRBJ1-1,.,.,CASSFNSNTEAFF,TGTGCCAGCTCCTTTAACTCGAACACTGAAGCTTTCTTT
TRBV6-9,TRBJ2-4,.,.,CASSHANRAAKNIQYF,TGTGCCAGCAGTCACGCGAACAGGGCCGCCAAAAACATTCAGTACTTC
TRBV5-1,TRBJ2-1,.,.,CASSLGGRDYNEQFF,TGCGCCAGCAGCTTGGGGGGCAGGGATTACAATGAGCAGTTCTTC
TRBV2,TRBJ1-5,.,TRBD1,CASSPGQGAWGNQPQHF,TGTGCCAGCAGTCCAGGACAGGGGGCTTGGGGCAATCAGCCCCAGCATTTT
TRBV27,TRBJ2-6,few,.,CASSLRGAGANVLTF,TGTGCCAGCAGTTTGAGAGGGGCTGGGGCCAACGTCCTGACTTTC
TRBV30,TRBJ2-3,.,TRBD1,CAWSRGQGEDTQYF,TGTGCCTGGAGCCGCGGACAGGGGGAAGATACGCAGTATTTT
TRBV19,TRBJ1-2,.,.,CASSVGQRGGYGYTF,TGTGCCAGTAGTGTAGGGCAAAGAGGGGGCTATGGCTACACCTTC
TRBV25-1,TRBJ2-2,.,.,CASSDSGLNTGELFF,TGTGCCAGCAGTGACTCTGGACTAAACACCGGGGAGCTGTTTTTT
TRBV6-5,TRBJ1-1,once,.,CASLPYVNTEAFF,TGTGCCAGCCTACCGTACGTCAACACTGAAGCTTTCTTT
TRBV10-3,TRBJ2-7,once,TRBD2,CAISLAGVYEQYF,TGTGCCATCAGTCTAGCGGGAGTCTACGAGCAGTACTTC
TRBV5-8,TRBJ1-3,.,.,CASSLAVKTGNTIYF,TGTGCCAGCAGCTTGGCCGTAAAGACGGGAAACACCATATATTTT
TRBV25-1,TRBJ2-7,.,TRBD2,CASSELTSGRAEQYF,TGTGCCAGCAGTGAACTCACTAGCGGGAGGGCTGAGCAGTACTTC
TRBV7-9,TRBJ1-4,.,TRBD1,CASSPDRGRSPKEKLFF,TGTGCCAGCAGCCCGGACAGGGGGCGAAGTCCTAAGGAAAAACTGTTTTTT
TRBV6-6,TRBJ2-7,.,TRBD2,CASSKSGSPYEQYF,TGTGCCAGCAGTAAGAGCGGGAGCCCCTACGAGCAGTACTTC
TRBV2,TRBJ2-5,.,.,CASRGGTRSQETQYF,TGTGCCAGCAGGGGGGGAACTAGGTCCCAAGAGACCCAGTACTTC
TRBV28,TRBJ1-2,once,TRBD1,CASSSTGGHYGYTF,TGTGCCAGCAGTTCAACAGGGGGGCACTATGGCTACACCTTC
TRBV10-3,TRBJ2-7,.,TRBD2,CAIGLAGGAYEQYF,TGTGCCATCGGGCTAGCGGGAGGGGCCTACGAGCAGTACTTC
TRBV18,TRBJ2-7,.,.,CASSPTGFYEQYF,TGTGCCAGCTCACCAACGGGGTTCTACGAGCAGTACTTC
TRBV11-3,TRBJ2-5,few,TRBD2,CASVRSSGETQYF,TGTGCCAGCGTCAGGAGTAGCGGGGAGACCCAGTACTTC
TRBV10-2,TRBJ2-4,few,.,CASSAFEGAKNIQYF,TGCGCCAGCAGTGCATTCGAGGGAGCCAAAAACATTCAGTACTTC